This T cell receptor (beta chain) stems from a study of shared T cell receptors in the human thymus. Sequencing used immunoSEQ multiplex PCR; TCRdb keeps in-frame clones, though not all of them. The repertoire has around 730,000 clones, approximately 83% of them found once; the top ten carry around 0.0094%. Trimming removed 9 bases from V and 2 bases from J; junction bases left unmatched: 1. The CDR3 covers 11 residues. Germline V gives CDR1 ENHRY, CDR2 SYGVKD. This sample was also put to use in a study of human thymus T cells. In that study: Having surgery to correct congenital heart defects, healthy Finnish infants acted as the donors. Corrective cardiac operations yielded the resected thymus tissue. Repertoires from thymus and blood appeared to show biased V and J gene usage. Related research described strongly overlapping thymic repertoires in unrelated people.

The receptor was isolated from a girl less than two years old with a congenital heart defect. Sequencing was carried out using thymocytes. The chain combines TRBV10-3 with TRBJ2-7; 7 positions agree with TRBD1. The CDR3 bases are TGTGCCATTGGGACAGCCTACGAGCAGTACTTC. This translates into CAIGTAYEQYF.